This is a list of T cell receptor beta chains from one sample in a study of shared clonotypes between healthy human individuals. This table comes from immunoSEQ multiplex PCR, and its TCRdb copy is limited to in-frame clones, with some not included. The sample contains about 2,500,000 clones, about 92% of which appear only once. Sequencing input: naive CD4+ T cells sorted from blood. These receptors were collected from a man aged 18 to 35 in good health. Both conserved end residues are part of each CDR3. Fields, in order: D gene, J gene, clone size, V gene, CDR3 protein, CDR3 DNA. D genes are given only for firm matches. Part of the rows lack a size; the others show once, few, many or a class for expanded clones.

D gene: .
J gene: TRBJ1-3
clone size: .
V gene: TRBV5-5
CDR3 protein: CASSLGGFSGNTIYF
CDR3 DNA: TGTGCCAGCAGCTTGGGAGGGTTCTCTGGAAACACCATATATTTT

D gene: TRBD2
J gene: TRBJ2-1
clone size: .
V gene: TRBV18
CDR3 protein: CASSEGLAGEQFF
CDR3 DNA: TGTGCCAGCTCAGAAGGACTAGCCGGTGAGCAGTTCTTC

D gene: .
J gene: TRBJ1-4
clone size: .
V gene: TRBV7-9
CDR3 protein: CASSQEDEKLFF
CDR3 DNA: TGTGCCAGCAGCCAAGAGGATGAAAAACTGTTTTTT

D gene: .
J gene: TRBJ1-6
clone size: .
V gene: TRBV7-3
CDR3 protein: CASSTLGGNSPLHF
CDR3 DNA: TGTGCCAGCAGCACCCTGGGGGGAAATTCACCCCTCCACTTT

D gene: TRBD2
J gene: TRBJ2-7
clone size: .
V gene: TRBV2
CDR3 protein: CASSVPAGTSGGVEQYF
CDR3 DNA: TGTGCCAGCAGTGTACCGGCCGGGACTAGCGGGGGAGTCGAGCAGTACTTC

D gene: .
J gene: TRBJ2-7
clone size: .
V gene: TRBV28
CDR3 protein: CASSLSPPGGIYEQYF
CDR3 DNA: TGTGCCAGCAGTTTATCGCCTCCAGGGGGGATCTACGAGCAGTACTTC

D gene: TRBD1
J gene: TRBJ1-6
clone size: .
V gene: TRBV19
CDR3 protein: CASSFSGTVNSPLHF
CDR3 DNA: TGTGCCAGTAGTTTTTCCGGGACAGTAAATTCACCCCTCCACTTT

D gene: TRBD2
J gene: TRBJ2-3
clone size: .
V gene: TRBV30
CDR3 protein: CAWGEGLAETDTQYF
CDR3 DNA: TGTGCCTGGGGGGAGGGACTAGCGGAAACAGATACGCAGTATTTT

D gene: .
J gene: TRBJ1-1
clone size: .
V gene: TRBV6-5
CDR3 protein: CASSYSSGLGNTEAFF
CDR3 DNA: TGTGCCAGCAGTTACTCGTCGGGGCTGGGAAACACTGAAGCTTTCTTT

D gene: .
J gene: TRBJ2-5
clone size: .
V gene: TRBV5-1
CDR3 protein: CASSLEPVPPGETQYF
CDR3 DNA: TGCGCCAGCAGCTTGGAACCGGTTCCCCCGGGGGAGACCCAGTACTTC

D gene: .
J gene: TRBJ2-7
clone size: .
V gene: TRBV5-1
CDR3 protein: CASSLGSSSYEQYF
CDR3 DNA: TGCGCCAGCAGCTTGGGGTCAAGCTCCTACGAGCAGTACTTC

D gene: TRBD1
J gene: TRBJ1-4
clone size: .
V gene: TRBV11-2
CDR3 protein: CASSLISGGAGNEKLFF
CDR3 DNA: TGTGCCAGCAGCTTAATCTCAGGGGGCGCCGGTAATGAAAAACTGTTTTTT

D gene: .
J gene: TRBJ1-4
clone size: .
V gene: TRBV7-2
CDR3 protein: CASSFTGATNEKLFF
CDR3 DNA: TGTGCCAGCAGCTTTACAGGTGCAACTAATGAAAAACTGTTTTTT

D gene: TRBD1
J gene: TRBJ2-1
clone size: .
V gene: TRBV5-1
CDR3 protein: CASGYGTGGPNEQFF
CDR3 DNA: TGCGCCAGCGGTTACGGGACAGGGGGTCCGAATGAGCAGTTCTTC

D gene: .
J gene: TRBJ1-1
clone size: .
V gene: TRBV6-6
CDR3 protein: CASTETGNTEAFF
CDR3 DNA: TGTGCCAGCACCGAGACAGGGAACACTGAAGCTTTCTTT

D gene: .
J gene: TRBJ2-7
clone size: .
V gene: TRBV6-6
CDR3 protein: CASSYGREDQGEQYF
CDR3 DNA: TGTGCCAGCAGTTATGGGCGAGAGGACCAGGGCGAGCAGTACTTC

D gene: .
J gene: TRBJ2-1
clone size: .
V gene: TRBV28
CDR3 protein: CASSSFRGNEQFF
CDR3 DNA: TGTGCCAGCAGTTCGTTTCGAGGCAATGAGCAGTTCTTC

D gene: .
J gene: TRBJ2-3
clone size: .
V gene: TRBV18
CDR3 protein: CASSPRGGKSTDTQYF
CDR3 DNA: TGTGCCAGCTCACCAAGGGGGGGCAAAAGTACAGATACGCAGTATTTT

D gene: .
J gene: TRBJ1-5
clone size: .
V gene: TRBV6-1
CDR3 protein: CASSPPDRIQPQHF
CDR3 DNA: TGTGCCAGCAGTCCCCCCGACAGGATCCAGCCCCAGCATTTT

D gene: TRBD1
J gene: TRBJ2-3
clone size: .
V gene: TRBV11-2
CDR3 protein: CASSLALTGGADTQYF
CDR3 DNA: TGTGCCAGCAGCTTAGCCCTGACAGGGGGCGCAGATACGCAGTATTTT

D gene: .
J gene: TRBJ2-3
clone size: .
V gene: TRBV7-9
CDR3 protein: CASSLAPLNTQYF
CDR3 DNA: TGTGCCAGCAGCTTAGCCCCCCTGAATACGCAGTATTTT

D gene: .
J gene: TRBJ2-7
clone size: .
V gene: TRBV21-1
CDR3 protein: CASSKAPNYEQYF
CDR3 DNA: TGTGCCAGCAGCAAAGCACCGAACTACGAGCAGTACTTC

D gene: .
J gene: TRBJ1-5
clone size: .
V gene: TRBV30
CDR3 protein: CAWSSGYRNQPQHF
CDR3 DNA: TGTGCCTGGAGCTCGGGGTACAGGAATCAGCCCCAGCATTTT

D gene: .
J gene: TRBJ2-3
clone size: .
V gene: TRBV19
CDR3 protein: CASSMSVPGRPDTQYF
CDR3 DNA: TGTGCCAGTAGTATGAGTGTCCCGGGACGCCCAGATACGCAGTATTTT

D gene: TRBD1
J gene: TRBJ1-2
clone size: .
V gene: TRBV2
CDR3 protein: CASTAPTFRDREPYGYTF
CDR3 DNA: TGTGCCAGCACCGCCCCCACTTTCCGGGACAGGGAACCGTATGGCTACACCTTC

D gene: .
J gene: TRBJ2-7
clone size: .
V gene: TRBV4-2
CDR3 protein: CASSQESLSYEQYF
CDR3 DNA: TGTGCCAGCAGCCAAGAATCGTTGTCCTACGAGCAGTACTTC

D gene: .
J gene: TRBJ1-1
clone size: .
V gene: TRBV10-3
CDR3 protein: CAIRIGDLAEAFF
CDR3 DNA: TGTGCCATCAGGATCGGGGATTTGGCTGAAGCTTTCTTT

D gene: TRBD1
J gene: TRBJ1-1
clone size: .
V gene: TRBV29-1
CDR3 protein: CSVNRGLGTEAFF
CDR3 DNA: TGCAGCGTTAACAGGGGTTTGGGGACTGAAGCTTTCTTT

D gene: .
J gene: TRBJ1-5
clone size: .
V gene: TRBV7-3
CDR3 protein: CASTSRDKGPYSNQPQHF
CDR3 DNA: TGTGCCAGCACCTCCCGGGACAAGGGACCATATAGCAATCAGCCCCAGCATTTT

D gene: .
J gene: TRBJ2-2
clone size: .
V gene: TRBV30
CDR3 protein: CAWSVRGFYTGELFF
CDR3 DNA: TGTGCCTGGAGTGTACGCGGATTCTACACCGGGGAGCTGTTTTTT

D gene: .
J gene: TRBJ1-1
clone size: .
V gene: TRBV5-1
CDR3 protein: CASSLLGVLNTEAFF
CDR3 DNA: TGCGCCAGCAGCTTGTTGGGGGTGCTGAACACTGAAGCTTTCTTT

D gene: .
J gene: TRBJ2-5
clone size: .
V gene: TRBV18
CDR3 protein: CASSPSFGGETQYF
CDR3 DNA: TGTGCCAGCTCACCCTCGTTTGGGGGAGAGACCCAGTACTTC

D gene: .
J gene: TRBJ2-2
clone size: .
V gene: TRBV18
CDR3 protein: CASSPDPNTGELFF
CDR3 DNA: TGTGCCAGCTCACCAGATCCCAACACCGGGGAGCTGTTTTTT

D gene: .
J gene: TRBJ2-7
clone size: .
V gene: TRBV7-9
CDR3 protein: CASSSVYEQYF
CDR3 DNA: TGTGCCAGCAGCTCCGTATACGAGCAGTACTTC

D gene: .
J gene: TRBJ1-2
clone size: .
V gene: TRBV5-1
CDR3 protein: CASRFGVETDSLYGYTF
CDR3 DNA: TGCGCCAGCAGATTTGGGGTTGAGACAGACAGCCTCTATGGCTACACCTTC

D gene: .
J gene: TRBJ1-1
clone size: .
V gene: TRBV30
CDR3 protein: CAWSVPHTEAFF
CDR3 DNA: TGTGCCTGGAGCGTTCCCCACACTGAAGCTTTCTTT

D gene: .
J gene: TRBJ2-4
clone size: .
V gene: TRBV6-1
CDR3 protein: CASSEGPQGTGPKNIQYF
CDR3 DNA: TGTGCCAGCAGTGAGGGACCACAGGGAACGGGGCCCAAAAACATTCAGTACTTC

D gene: .
J gene: TRBJ2-4
clone size: .
V gene: TRBV7-2
CDR3 protein: CASSYSQGIQYF
CDR3 DNA: TGTGCCAGCAGCTACTCACAGGGCATTCAGTACTTC

D gene: TRBD1
J gene: TRBJ2-7
clone size: .
V gene: TRBV7-9
CDR3 protein: CASSLRQGANEQYF
CDR3 DNA: TGTGCCAGCAGCCTACGACAGGGGGCGAACGAGCAGTACTTC

D gene: .
J gene: TRBJ2-5
clone size: .
V gene: TRBV28
CDR3 protein: CASSSDSRKGETQYF
CDR3 DNA: TGTGCCAGCAGTTCGGACAGTCGAAAGGGGGAGACCCAGTACTTC

D gene: .
J gene: TRBJ2-6
clone size: .
V gene: TRBV5-1
CDR3 protein: CASSLAGSRSGANVLTF
CDR3 DNA: TGCGCCAGCAGCTTGGCTGGCAGCCGGTCTGGGGCCAACGTCCTGACTTTC

D gene: TRBD2
J gene: TRBJ2-2
clone size: once
V gene: TRBV7-6
CDR3 protein: CASSFGGSTGELFF
CDR3 DNA: TGTGCCAGCAGCTTTGGCGGGAGCACCGGGGAGCTGTTTTTT

D gene: TRBD2
J gene: TRBJ2-5
clone size: .
V gene: TRBV7-2
CDR3 protein: CASSRGLAPETQYF
CDR3 DNA: TGTGCCAGCAGCCGCGGACTAGCCCCAGAGACCCAGTACTTC

D gene: .
J gene: TRBJ1-1
clone size: .
V gene: TRBV7-9
CDR3 protein: CASSLVENTEAFF
CDR3 DNA: TGTGCCAGCAGCTTAGTGGAGAACACTGAAGCTTTCTTT

D gene: TRBD1
J gene: TRBJ1-2
clone size: .
V gene: TRBV11-2
CDR3 protein: CASSLGTGYGYTF
CDR3 DNA: TGTGCCAGCAGCTTAGGGACAGGCTATGGCTACACCTTC

D gene: TRBD1
J gene: TRBJ2-7
clone size: .
V gene: TRBV9
CDR3 protein: CASSVDLGTEFYEQYF
CDR3 DNA: TGTGCCAGCAGCGTGGACCTCGGGACAGAGTTCTACGAGCAGTACTTC

D gene: .
J gene: TRBJ1-2
clone size: .
V gene: TRBV6-1
CDR3 protein: CASSPRTTDGYTF
CDR3 DNA: TGTGCCAGCAGCCCCCGGACTACTGATGGCTACACCTTC

D gene: .
J gene: TRBJ1-1
clone size: .
V gene: TRBV5-1
CDR3 protein: CASSLNGPANTEAFF
CDR3 DNA: TGCGCCAGCAGCTTAAACGGTCCGGCGAACACTGAAGCTTTCTTT

D gene: .
J gene: TRBJ1-2
clone size: .
V gene: TRBV5-4
CDR3 protein: CASSLGEGLIGYTF
CDR3 DNA: TGTGCCAGCAGCTTAGGGGAAGGCCTAATAGGCTACACCTTC

D gene: .
J gene: TRBJ2-3
clone size: once
V gene: TRBV30
CDR3 protein: CAWRGGSGGQTDTQYF
CDR3 DNA: TGTGCCTGGAGGGGCGGGTCGGGGGGCCAGACAGATACGCAGTATTTT